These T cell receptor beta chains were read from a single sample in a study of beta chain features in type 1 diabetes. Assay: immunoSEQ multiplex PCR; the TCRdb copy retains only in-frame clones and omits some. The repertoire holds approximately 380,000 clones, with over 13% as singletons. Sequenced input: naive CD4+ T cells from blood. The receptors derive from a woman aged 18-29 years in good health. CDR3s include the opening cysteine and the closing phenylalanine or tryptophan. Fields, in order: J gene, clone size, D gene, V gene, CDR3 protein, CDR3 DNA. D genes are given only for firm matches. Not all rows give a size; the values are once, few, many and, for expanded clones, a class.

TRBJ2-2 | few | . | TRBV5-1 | CASSLASGTGELFF | TGCGCCAGCAGCTTGGCGTCAGGTACCGGGGAGCTGTTTTTT
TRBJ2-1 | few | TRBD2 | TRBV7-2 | CASSLGLAGGNEQFF | TGTGCCAGCAGCTTGGGACTAGCGGGAGGGAATGAGCAGTTCTTC
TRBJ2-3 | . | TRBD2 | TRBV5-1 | CASSLARNGRARSTDTQYF | TGCGCCAGCAGCTTGGCCCGTAACGGGAGGGCCAGAAGCACAGATACGCAGTATTTT
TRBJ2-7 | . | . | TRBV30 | CAWSVRGPYEQYF | TGTGCCTGGAGTGTAAGGGGTCCCTACGAGCAGTACTTC
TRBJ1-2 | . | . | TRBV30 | CAYQGVYGYTF | TGTGCCTACCAAGGGGTCTATGGCTACACCTTC
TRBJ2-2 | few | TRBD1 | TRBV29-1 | CSVDLWDRGPGELFF | TGCAGCGTTGATCTATGGGACAGGGGTCCCGGGGAGCTGTTTTTT
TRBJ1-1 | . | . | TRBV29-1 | CSVLTFRTEAFF | TGCAGCGTCTTAACCTTCAGGACTGAAGCTTTCTTT
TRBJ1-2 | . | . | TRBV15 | CATSRPLPTDGYTF | TGTGCCACCAGCAGACCCCTGCCCACGGATGGCTACACCTTC
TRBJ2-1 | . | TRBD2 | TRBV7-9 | CASSSTSRGGSYNEQFF | TGTGCCAGCAGCTCGACATCCCGGGGAGGGTCCTACAATGAGCAGTTCTTC
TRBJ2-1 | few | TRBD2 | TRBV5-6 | CASTGLVGIEQFF | TGTGCCAGCACCGGACTAGTAGGTATTGAGCAGTTCTTC
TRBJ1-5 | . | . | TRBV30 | CAWSSSLGSNQPQHF | TGTGCCTGGAGTTCATCCTTGGGCAGCAATCAGCCCCAGCATTTT
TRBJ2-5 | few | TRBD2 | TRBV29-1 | CSVSTGTSHQETQYF | TGCAGCGTTTCGACTGGGACTAGCCACCAAGAGACCCAGTACTTC
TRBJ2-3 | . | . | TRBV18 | CASSPLGADTQYF | TGTGCCAGCTCACCATTGGGAGCAGATACGCAGTATTTT
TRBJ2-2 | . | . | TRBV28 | CASSKNTGELFF | TGTGCCAGCAGCAAGAACACCGGGGAGCTGTTTTTT
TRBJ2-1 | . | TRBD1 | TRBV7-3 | CASSYGTGEQFF | TGTGCCAGCAGCTACGGGACAGGCGAGCAGTTCTTC
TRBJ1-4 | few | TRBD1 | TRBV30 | CAWSALGQGDEKLFF | TGTGCCTGGAGCGCCCTGGGACAGGGAGATGAAAAACTGTTTTTT
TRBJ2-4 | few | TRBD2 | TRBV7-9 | CASSVGLALAKNIQYF | TGTGCCAGCAGCGTGGGACTAGCCCTAGCCAAAAACATTCAGTACTTC
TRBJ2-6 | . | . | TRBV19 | CASTVTGFSGANVLTF | TGTGCCAGTACCGTGACAGGATTCTCTGGGGCCAACGTCCTGACTTTC
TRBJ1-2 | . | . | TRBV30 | CAWSPDPGGGYGYTF | TGTGCCTGGAGTCCAGATCCTGGCGGTGGCTATGGCTACACCTTC
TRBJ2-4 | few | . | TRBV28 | CASTTGPNIQYF | TGTGCCAGCACCACTGGTCCAAATATTCAGTACTTC
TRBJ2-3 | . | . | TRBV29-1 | CSVEALQVDTQYF | TGCAGCGTTGAAGCCCTTCAGGTAGATACGCAGTATTTT
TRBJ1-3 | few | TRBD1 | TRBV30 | CAWSHRTGPIYF | TGTGCCTGGAGCCACCGGACAGGGCCCATATATTTT
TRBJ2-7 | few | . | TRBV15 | CATSRAQRVTTYEQYF | TGTGCCACCAGCAGAGCGCAGAGGGTTACCACCTACGAGCAGTACTTC
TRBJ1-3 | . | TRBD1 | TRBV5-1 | CASSLDRGSGNTIYF | TGCGCCAGCAGCTTGGACAGGGGATCTGGAAACACCATATATTTT
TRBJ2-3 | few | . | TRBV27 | CASSSPVTDTQYF | TGTGCCAGCAGTTCCCCAGTGACAGATACGCAGTATTTT
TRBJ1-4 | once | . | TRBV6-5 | CASSRNREKLFF | TGTGCCAGCAGCCGTAATAGAGAAAAACTGTTTTTT
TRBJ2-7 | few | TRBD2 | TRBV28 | CASSRKRERTEEGYEQYF | TGTGCCAGCAGTCGTAAGCGGGAGAGGACGGAGGAAGGATACGAGCAGTACTTC
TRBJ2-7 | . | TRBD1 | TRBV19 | CASSFRTGGYEQYF | TGTGCCAGTAGTTTCCGGACAGGGGGCTACGAGCAGTACTTC
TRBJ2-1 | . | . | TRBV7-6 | CASSPGLGGISSSYNEQFF | TGTGCCAGCAGCCCCGGCCTCGGCGGGATAAGCAGCTCCTACAATGAGCAGTTCTTC
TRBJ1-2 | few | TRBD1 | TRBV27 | CASSTGQYFYGYTF | TGTGCCAGCAGTACGGGACAGTATTTCTATGGCTACACCTTC
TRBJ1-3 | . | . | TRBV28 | CANSDRRSGNTIYF | TGTGCCAATTCGGACAGACGCTCTGGAAACACCATATATTTT
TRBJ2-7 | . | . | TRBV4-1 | CASSQGGSRFYEQYF | TGCGCCAGCAGCCAGGGGGGTTCCCGCTTTTACGAGCAGTACTTC
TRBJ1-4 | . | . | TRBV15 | CATSRGGSEKLFF | TGTGCCACCAGCAGAGGGGGCAGTGAAAAACTGTTTTTT
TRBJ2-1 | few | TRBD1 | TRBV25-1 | CASSQSVTGMYNEQFF | TGTGCCAGCAGCCAATCGGTGACAGGGATGTACAATGAGCAGTTCTTC
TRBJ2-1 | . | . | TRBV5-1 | CASTPSTSSYNEQFF | TGCGCCAGCACGCCATCGACTAGCTCCTACAATGAGCAGTTCTTC
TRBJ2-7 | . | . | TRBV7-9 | CASSSISSIEQYF | TGTGCCAGCAGCTCAATCTCCAGTATCGAGCAGTACTTC
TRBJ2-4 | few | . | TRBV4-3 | CASSQNFRGSAKNIQYF | TGCGCCAGCAGCCAAAATTTTCGGGGATCAGCCAAAAACATTCAGTACTTC
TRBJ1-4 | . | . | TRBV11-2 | CASSLTISGEKLFF | TGTGCCAGCAGTTTAACTATTTCCGGTGAAAAACTGTTTTTT
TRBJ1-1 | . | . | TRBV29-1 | CSVLGRMNTEAFF | TGCAGCGTTCTGGGCAGAATGAACACTGAAGCTTTCTTT
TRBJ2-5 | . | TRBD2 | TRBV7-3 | CASSLLPATSTRGETQYF | TGTGCCAGCAGCTTACTCCCTGCGACTAGCACACGCGGGGAGACCCAGTACTTC
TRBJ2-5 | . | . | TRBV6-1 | CASSASQMETQYF | TGTGCCAGCAGTGCGAGCCAAATGGAGACCCAGTACTTC
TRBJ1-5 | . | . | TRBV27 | CASSLSGIQPQHF | TGTGCCAGCAGTTTGTCAGGGATTCAGCCCCAGCATTTT
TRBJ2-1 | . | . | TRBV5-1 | CASSLGQGSYNEQFF | TGCGCCAGCAGCTTGGGGCAGGGGTCCTACAATGAGCAGTTCTTC
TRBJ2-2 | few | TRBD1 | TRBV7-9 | CASGQGRVNTGELFF | TGTGCCAGCGGACAGGGTCGAGTAAACACCGGGGAGCTGTTTTTT
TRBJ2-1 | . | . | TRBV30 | CAWSHRRDWNNEQFF | TGTGCCTGGAGCCATCGCCGGGACTGGAACAATGAGCAGTTCTTC
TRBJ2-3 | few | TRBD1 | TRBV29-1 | CSAIRTGGTDTQYF | TGCAGCGCGATTCGGACAGGGGGCACAGATACGCAGTATTTT
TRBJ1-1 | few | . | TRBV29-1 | CSARGQGGGNTEAFF | TGCAGCGCCCGAGGACAAGGCGGGGGGAACACTGAAGCTTTCTTT
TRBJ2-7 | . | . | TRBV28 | CASSQYREGREQYF | TGTGCCAGCAGTCAGTACAGGGAGGGGCGCGAGCAGTACTTC
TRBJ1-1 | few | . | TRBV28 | CASMLRGTEAFF | TGTGCCAGCATGTTGAGAGGCACTGAAGCTTTCTTT
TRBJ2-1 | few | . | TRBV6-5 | CASRTTGTNNEQFF | TGTGCCAGCAGGACCACCGGGACAAACAATGAGCAGTTCTTC
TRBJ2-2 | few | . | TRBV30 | CAWSSGRGLTTGELFF | TGTGCCTGGAGCTCTGGCCGGGGACTCACCACCGGGGAGCTGTTTTTT
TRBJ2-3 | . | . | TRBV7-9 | CASSLGYRADTQYF | TGTGCCAGCAGCTTAGGTTACAGGGCAGATACGCAGTATTTT
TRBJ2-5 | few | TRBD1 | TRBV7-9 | CASSPGTGMWETQYF | TGTGCCAGCAGCCCGGGGACAGGAATGTGGGAGACCCAGTACTTC
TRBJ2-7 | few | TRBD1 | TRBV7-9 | CASSSGQGTYEQYF | TGTGCCAGCAGCTCGGGACAGGGGACGTACGAGCAGTACTTC
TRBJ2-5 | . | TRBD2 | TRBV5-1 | CASSLGGSSGFQETQYF | TGCGCCAGCAGCTTGGGAGGGTCTAGCGGTTTCCAAGAGACCCAGTACTTC
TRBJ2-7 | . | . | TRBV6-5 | CASSYSAGERFF | TGTGCCAGCAGTTACTCAGCAGGGGAGAGGTTCTTC
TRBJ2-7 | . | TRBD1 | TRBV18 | CASSPGQGFYEQYF | TGTGCCAGCTCACCCGGACAGGGGTTCTACGAGCAGTACTTC
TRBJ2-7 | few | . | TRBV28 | CASSVTGGYSYEQYF | TGTGCCAGCAGTGTGACGGGGGGCTACTCCTACGAGCAGTACTTC
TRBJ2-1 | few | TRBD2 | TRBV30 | CAWSLTSGSRYEQFF | TGTGCCTGGAGTCTGACTAGCGGGAGCCGTTATGAGCAGTTCTTC
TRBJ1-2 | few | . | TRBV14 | CASSPGVHYGYTF | TGTGCCAGCAGCCCAGGGGTCCACTATGGCTACACCTTC